Below, one T cell receptor beta chain is given with its context. Its specific antigen is unknown. No per-base quality is available; no much larger clone lies one base away. TCRbeta CDR3 regions were amplified from genomic DNA using the immunoSEQ Assay, a bias-controlled multiplex PCR. The authors' analysis ran thus. The number of nucleated cells in each sample was estimated by amplification of reference gene primers within the assay. Sequence reads were collapsed and filtered to measure the absolute abundance of every unique TCRbeta CDR3 rearrangement. For each sample, productive Simpson clonality was calculated by taking the square root of Simpson's diversity index across productive rearrangements. This is the immuneACCESS table as TCRdb keeps it, with only in-frame sequences that have V and J called. A part of the clones is gone; compared with another copy, unresolved V genes explain less than half, and the rest is unexplained. V and J calls plus clone size are reproduced from that table; the DNA served to infer D and trimming. Counted in this sample were about 150,000 clones; approximately 79% of them appeared once. The ten largest clones capture 8.6% of the sample.

Each collaborating institution followed its own protocols to collect whole blood in K2EDTA tubes. For TCRbeta analysis, collaborators shipped samples in one of three forms: frozen whole blood, isolated PBMCs, or DNA extracted from either of those sample types. The data were obtained in a study of blood T cell repertoires in COVID-19 (dated by TCRdb to about 2020). Some background on the complete study: Collaborator samples came from the United States, Italy and Spain and covered acute and convalescent phases of COVID-19. Deeply sampled blood TCRbeta repertoires from subjects exposed to, actively infected with, or recovered from COVID-19 were included in the dataset. A freely available public database, intended as a resource for researchers studying the immune response to SARS-CoV-2, is where the repertoires were released. Where HLA class I and class II types were available, the types were taken from metadata supplied by the sample provider, not from assay-based typing. Samples were obtained from the ongoing ImmuneRACE study (first 160 participants) and from 1,200 or so subjects provided by 6 global collaborators. The sample metadata nearly always contained a de-identified subject ID, COVID-19 status, age in years and sex. The material from the prospective study consisted of cDNA or gDNA derived from T cells, B-cell-depleted T cells, or PBMCs.

What the study reported, not specific to this receptor: Clinical and demographic metadata were provided uncurated, with the amount varying by source and participant.

This receptor was identified in a man aged 50 to 60 with active or convalescent COVID-19. Material: peripheral blood.

The CDR3 here reads CASSATGVSSYNEQFF. The nucleotide sequence reads TGTGCCAGCAGCGCTACAGGGGTCAGCTCCTACAATGAGCAGTTCTTC. Rearrangement joined TRBV5-6 to TRBJ2-1, with TRBD1 matching 7 junction bases. The germline V gene provides CDR1 SGHDT and CDR2 YYEEEE. Counted from cysteine to phenylalanine, this CDR3 has 16 amino acids. Kept here is only the CDR3 DNA, which spans 48 bases and is read in frame from base 1. V is pruned by 4 bases and J by 0 bases, leaving 7 bases of the junction without a gene match.